This paragraph reports one T cell receptor (beta chain). Its cognate antigen is unknown. This entry belongs to a study of T cell repertoires in cytomegalovirus infection. At the level of the study: CMV epitopes used comprised recently identified HLA-C-restricted ones and well-studied HLA-B-restricted ones. Indications of both CMV infection and matching HLA type were provided by public TCR beta signatures. Findings and caveats of the study: HLA-C-restricted TCR beta clonotypes specific for CMV led the ex vivo response.

TCRdb analysed the reads with MiXCR anew, one entry per CDR3 protein. Seen here are about 360,000 distinct CDR3 sequences, about 32% observed once, and the top ten hold roughly 13%. Losses at the gene ends were 6 bases for V and 4 bases for J; bases not matched to a gene: 8. CDR1 is DFQATT and CDR2 is SNEGSKA in the germline V gene (reference sequence). CDR3 size: 15 residues. The chain links TRBV20-1 to TRBJ2-1, with 11 bases that match TRBD2. Sequencing was performed on cultured PBMCs, taken from culture after CMV antigen stimulation. The receptor was isolated from a human donor in good health (CMV status not recorded). Some clones in this sample may be carry-over from other donors' samples. CDR3 in amino acids: CSADSGRVLYNEQFF. In DNA, the CDR3 is TGCAGTGCAGATAGCGGGAGGGTGCTTTACAATGAGCAGTTCTTC.